These T cell receptor beta chains were read from a single sample in a study of Graves' ophthalmopathy and Graves' hyperthyroidism. Using its own MiXCR run on the multiplex PCR reads, TCRdb lists one record per CDR3 protein. Among over 450,000 distinct CDR3 sequences listed, 13% to 15% were seen once. The sample was blood. The receptors stem from a woman aged 25 to 45 with Graves' ophthalmopathy. Each CDR3 is given with its conserved first and last residue. The order of the fields is V gene, J gene, D gene, clone size, CDR3 DNA, CDR3 protein. D genes are given only for firm matches. Clone size is stated in some rows and not others, as once, few, many or a class when expanded.

V gene: TRBV9; J gene: TRBJ2-4; D gene: NA; clone size: few; CDR3 DNA: TGTGCCAGCAGCCCCCGGCGGCATTCGGAAAACATTAAGTACTTC; CDR3 protein: CASSPRRHSENIKYF
V gene: TRBV2; J gene: TRBJ2-7; D gene: NA; clone size: NA; CDR3 DNA: TGTGCCAGCTCCTCCGCCCAGGGCTACGAGCAGTACTTC; CDR3 protein: CASSSAQGYEQYF
V gene: TRBV14; J gene: TRBJ2-7; D gene: NA; clone size: NA; CDR3 DNA: TGTGCCAGCAGCCAAGCTCAGCAGGGTCCCTACGAGCAGTACTTC; CDR3 protein: CASSQAQQGPYEQYF
V gene: TRBV28; J gene: TRBJ2-5; D gene: TRBD1; clone size: many; CDR3 DNA: TGTGCCAGCAGTTTTTTGACAGGGGGCCCAGAGACCCAGTACTTC; CDR3 protein: CASSFLTGGPETQYF
V gene: TRBV7-2; J gene: TRBJ2-7; D gene: NA; clone size: many; CDR3 DNA: TGTGCCAGCAGCTTAGCGTACACCTACGAGCAGTACTTC; CDR3 protein: CASSLAYTYEQYF
V gene: TRBV12-3/TRBV12-4; J gene: TRBJ2-7; D gene: TRBD2; clone size: many; CDR3 DNA: TGTGCCAGCAGGTTAGCGGGAGGCGTCTACGAGCAGTACTTC; CDR3 protein: CASRLAGGVYEQYF
V gene: TRBV29-1; J gene: TRBJ1-1; D gene: NA; clone size: many; CDR3 DNA: TGCAGCGGTGGGTCGTCGAACACTGAAGCTTTCTTT; CDR3 protein: CSGGSSNTEAFF
V gene: TRBV13; J gene: TRBJ1-6; D gene: TRBD1; clone size: many; CDR3 DNA: TGTGCCAGCAGCCGGGACAGCTATACCCTCCACTTT; CDR3 protein: CASSRDSYTLHF
V gene: TRBV27; J gene: TRBJ2-7; D gene: NA; clone size: many; CDR3 DNA: TGTGCCAGCAGTTTAGCCGGGAGTTACTTCTACGAGCAGTACTTC; CDR3 protein: CASSLAGSYFYEQYF
V gene: TRBV20-1; J gene: TRBJ1-5; D gene: TRBD1; clone size: few; CDR3 DNA: TGCAGTGCCGGGGACAGATATAGCAATCAGCCCCAGCATTTT; CDR3 protein: CSAGDRYSNQPQHF
V gene: TRBV29-1; J gene: TRBJ2-7; D gene: TRBD2; clone size: many; CDR3 DNA: TGCAGCGTTTGGACTAGCGTGTCCTACGAGCAGTACTTC; CDR3 protein: CSVWTSVSYEQYF
V gene: TRBV6-2/TRBV6-3; J gene: TRBJ2-7; D gene: NA; clone size: few; CDR3 DNA: TGTGCCAGCACTTTTCCAGGGAGCTCCTACGAGCAGTACTTC; CDR3 protein: CASTFPGSSYEQYF
V gene: TRBV6-5; J gene: TRBJ2-7; D gene: NA; clone size: many; CDR3 DNA: TGTGCCAGCAGTTACTCGGACGGTTACGAGCAGTACTTC; CDR3 protein: CASSYSDGYEQYF
V gene: TRBV5-1; J gene: TRBJ2-7; D gene: NA; clone size: many; CDR3 DNA: TGCGCCAGCAGCTTGGGGTCCCAAACCTACGAGCAGTACTTC; CDR3 protein: CASSLGSQTYEQYF
V gene: TRBV27; J gene: TRBJ2-7; D gene: TRBD1; clone size: many; CDR3 DNA: TGTGCCAGCAGTATTTCGGGACAGAGCTCCTACGAGCAGTACTTC; CDR3 protein: CASSISGQSSYEQYF
V gene: TRBV2; J gene: TRBJ1-2; D gene: NA; clone size: many; CDR3 DNA: TGTGCCAGCAGACCCCCCGAACCAGGCTATGGCTACACCTTC; CDR3 protein: CASRPPEPGYGYTF
V gene: TRBV6-1; J gene: TRBJ2-3; D gene: NA; clone size: many; CDR3 DNA: TGTGCCAGCACGGCTAGCGGCACAGATACGCAGTATTTT; CDR3 protein: CASTASGTDTQYF
V gene: TRBV29-1; J gene: TRBJ1-2; D gene: NA; clone size: NA; CDR3 DNA: TGCAGCGTTCGGTTTAACTATGGCTACACCTTC; CDR3 protein: CSVRFNYGYTF
V gene: TRBV12-3/TRBV12-4; J gene: TRBJ1-1; D gene: NA; clone size: many; CDR3 DNA: TGTGCCAGCAGTTTATTTTCCGGTGAAGCTTTCTTT; CDR3 protein: CASSLFSGEAFF
V gene: TRBV20-1; J gene: TRBJ1-2; D gene: NA; clone size: many; CDR3 DNA: TGCAGTGCTTCACAGGGAGAAAGTGATGGCTACACCTTC; CDR3 protein: CSASQGESDGYTF
V gene: TRBV9; J gene: TRBJ2-7; D gene: NA; clone size: many; CDR3 DNA: TGTGCCAGCAGCGCGATTCCAGGGGGGGAGCAGTACTTC; CDR3 protein: CASSAIPGGEQYF
V gene: TRBV10-3; J gene: TRBJ1-2; D gene: NA; clone size: many; CDR3 DNA: TGTGCCATCAGTGATGGCAGGTTAACCTACTATGGCTACACCTTC; CDR3 protein: CAISDGRLTYYGYTF
V gene: TRBV6-2/TRBV6-3; J gene: TRBJ2-7; D gene: NA; clone size: many; CDR3 DNA: TGTGCCAGCAGTTACGTTCTTAGGGGTCAGGACGAGCAGTACTTC; CDR3 protein: CASSYVLRGQDEQYF
V gene: TRBV24-1; J gene: TRBJ1-2; D gene: NA; clone size: many; CDR3 DNA: TGTGCCACCAAAGGCGCTGGGGCTGGCTACACCTTC; CDR3 protein: CATKGAGAGYTF
V gene: TRBV6-1; J gene: TRBJ1-2; D gene: TRBD1; clone size: many; CDR3 DNA: TGTGCCAGCAGCCAAGGGGGCGGCTACACCTTC; CDR3 protein: CASSQGGGYTF
V gene: TRBV30; J gene: TRBJ2-7; D gene: TRBD2; clone size: many; CDR3 DNA: TGTGCCTGGAAAGCGGGGGATTCCTCCTACGAGCAGTACTTC; CDR3 protein: CAWKAGDSSYEQYF
V gene: TRBV3-2; J gene: TRBJ2-5; D gene: NA; clone size: many; CDR3 DNA: TGTGCCAGCAGCCTTCCTAGCGGGGGGGACCAAGAGACCCAGTACTTC; CDR3 protein: CASSLPSGGDQETQYF
V gene: TRBV28; J gene: TRBJ1-5; D gene: NA; clone size: many; CDR3 DNA: TGTGCCAGCAGTGACAGGAGCAATCAGCCCCAGCATTTT; CDR3 protein: CASSDRSNQPQHF
V gene: TRBV28; J gene: TRBJ2-6; D gene: NA; clone size: many; CDR3 DNA: TGTGCCAGCAATCCTGGGTCGAGCGCCTATGCCCTGACTTTC; CDR3 protein: CASNPGSSAYALTF
V gene: TRBV6-1; J gene: TRBJ1-6; D gene: NA; clone size: many; CDR3 DNA: TGTGCCAGCAGACGCGGACGGGAAAATTCACCCCTCCACTTT; CDR3 protein: CASRRGRENSPLHF
V gene: TRBV28; J gene: TRBJ2-7; D gene: TRBD1; clone size: many; CDR3 DNA: TGTGCCAGCAGAAATGGACAGGGAGCCTACGAGCAGTACTTC; CDR3 protein: CASRNGQGAYEQYF
V gene: TRBV4-2; J gene: TRBJ1-2; D gene: NA; clone size: NA; CDR3 DNA: TGTGCCAGCAGCCAAGAGCAGGGAGGGAACTATGGCTACACCTTC; CDR3 protein: CASSQEQGGNYGYTF
V gene: TRBV12-3/TRBV12-4; J gene: TRBJ2-4; D gene: NA; clone size: NA; CDR3 DNA: TGTGCCAGCAGTTTGTGGAATAACATTCAGTACTTC; CDR3 protein: CASSLWNNIQYF
V gene: TRBV2; J gene: TRBJ1-6; D gene: NA; clone size: NA; CDR3 DNA: TGTGCCAGCAGAGCCCAGGGCTCCGTGAATTCACCCCTCCACTTT; CDR3 protein: CASRAQGSVNSPLHF
V gene: TRBV6-5; J gene: TRBJ1-6; D gene: NA; clone size: many; CDR3 DNA: TGTGCCAGCAGTTACCCGGCCCAATTCGGAACAGGTCATAATTCACCCCTCCACTTT; CDR3 protein: CASSYPAQFGTGHNSPLHF
V gene: TRBV11-2; J gene: TRBJ1-1; D gene: NA; clone size: many; CDR3 DNA: TGTGCCAGCAGCTTAACCGGCAGGTGGACTGAAGCTTTCTTT; CDR3 protein: CASSLTGRWTEAFF
V gene: TRBV12-3/TRBV12-4; J gene: TRBJ2-5; D gene: NA; clone size: many; CDR3 DNA: TGTGCCAGCAGTTCCACACGGGGGACCCAGTACTTC; CDR3 protein: CASSSTRGTQYF
V gene: TRBV5-1; J gene: TRBJ1-3; D gene: NA; clone size: few; CDR3 DNA: TGCGCCAGCAGTGAAGGGGGAATGACTGGAAACACCATATATTTT; CDR3 protein: CASSEGGMTGNTIYF
V gene: TRBV29-1; J gene: TRBJ1-1; D gene: NA; clone size: NA; CDR3 DNA: TGCAGCGTCGAAAAAAACCTTGAAGCTTTCTTT; CDR3 protein: CSVEKNLEAFF
V gene: TRBV11-2; J gene: TRBJ2-7; D gene: NA; clone size: few; CDR3 DNA: TGTGCCAGCAGCGGCCAGACAGGATCCTACGAGCAGTACTTC; CDR3 protein: CASSGQTGSYEQYF
V gene: TRBV3-1; J gene: TRBJ2-7; D gene: TRBD2; clone size: NA; CDR3 DNA: TGTGCCAGCAGCCATAAACCAGATATAGCGGGAGGTCGCCCTGGCGAGCAGTACTTC; CDR3 protein: CASSHKPDIAGGRPGEQYF